These 27 T cell receptor beta chains came from one sample sequenced in a study of T cell clones after liver transplantation. Data came from immunoSEQ multiplex PCR; TCRdb stores just in-frame clones and leaves some out. The sample includes some 70,000 clones, more than 90% of them seen just once. Sequences were derived from CD4+ T cells from blood, sampled before liver transplant. Receptors were obtained from a human donor who received a liver transplant.

The V call is TRBV11-2, the J call TRBJ2-5, with TRBD2 matching over 12 bases. Unmatched junction bases numbered 3, after V lost 0 bases and J lost 4 bases. Germline CDR1 SGHAT, CDR2 FQNNGV. There are 16 residues in the CDR3. This chain's CDR3 is CASSLELAGGSETQYF. CDR3 coding DNA: TGTGCCAGCAGCTTAGAACTAGCGGGAGGTTCAGAGACCCAGTACTTC.

The chain has TRBV18 and TRBJ2-1, with TRBD2 matching 7 bases. The CDR3 length is 15 residues. CDR1 is KGHSH and CDR2 is LQKENI in the germline V gene. Unmatched junction bases numbered 7, after V lost 3 bases and J lost 5 bases. As DNA, the CDR3 is TGTGCCAGCTCACCGGGAGGGCCGGGTGACAATGAGCAGTTCTTC. Protein product: CASSPGGPGDNEQFF.

The chain joins TRBV5-4 to TRBJ1-2; 8 positions agree with TRBD1. This CDR3 comprises 14 residues. V dropped 4 bases and J dropped 8; count of bases not matched to a gene: 10. Germline V lookup: CDR1 SGHNT, CDR2 YYREEE (reference sequence). The CDR3 nucleotides are TGTGCCAGCAGCATACCCCGGGACAGGCAGGGCTACACCTTC. The encoded protein is CASSIPRDRQGYTF.

This clone was counted a single time. The same CDR3 arises from other DNA sequences in this sample as well. The chain recombines TRBV7-2 with TRBJ1-2; 7 bases are shared with TRBD1. In germline, CDR1 is SGHTA, CDR2 FQGNSA. The ends lost 1 base at V and 2 bases at J; junction bases unmatched: 1. The CDR3 has 14 amino acids. The CDR3 reads CASSLGDRNYGYTF. CDR3 in DNA: TGTGCCAGCAGCTTAGGGGACAGAAACTATGGCTACACCTTC.

The chain is built from TRBV9 and TRBJ2-5; no firm D call. Looked up from germline, CDR1 is SGDLS and CDR2 is YYNGEE. The CDR3 is 12 residues long. V lost 0 bases to trimming and J lost 4 bases, with 4 bases between them. The CDR3 DNA reads as TGTGCCAGCAGCGTAGAGGGAGAGACCCAGTACTTC. It yields the protein CASSVEGETQYF.

V is TRBV19 and J is TRBJ2-3; perhaps TRBD2 as D (6 bases). CDR1 is LNHDA, CDR2 SQIVND, per germline (reference sequence). The CDR3 is made up of 17 amino acids. The V and J ends lost 3 bases and 2 bases respectively, with 18 bases between them. The CDR3 region has the DNA TGTGCCAGTAGTATGTTGGGAATAGCGGCAGACACAGATACGCAGTATTTT. This translates into CASSMLGIAADTDTQYF.

The chain is built from TRBV7-9 and TRBJ2-1; D unresolved. The ends were cut back, 2 bases at V and 7 bases at J, with 6 bases in the middle. This CDR3 contains 12 residues. Germline-derived CDR1 and CDR2 are SEHNR and FQNEAQ (reference sequence). Here the CDR3 DNA reads TGTGCCAGCAGCTTAACCGGGAATGAGCAGTTCTTC. Protein: CASSLTGNEQFF.

Details on this clone: At one boundary the junction diverges from the germline segment, which might be a read error. The V and J genes are TRBV5-1 and TRBJ2-3; TRBD2 matches 7 bases. Germline-derived CDR1 and CDR2 are SGHRS and YFSETQ. This CDR3 comprises 15 residues. In DNA, the CDR3 is TGCGCCAGCAGTTTGGCGGCGGGAGACACAGATACGCAGTATTTT. It translates to CASSLAAGDTDTQYF.

J is TRBJ1-2 and V is TRBV29-1; D might be TRBD1 (5 bases). The ends were cut back, 3 bases at V and 7 bases at J, with 9 bases in the middle. CDR1 is SQVTM, CDR2 ANQGSEA, per germline. The CDR3 loop spans 11 amino acids. The CDR3 reads CSVDPGSGYTF. CDR3 nucleotide sequence: TGCAGCGTTGATCCAGGGAGTGGCTACACCTTC.

The gene calls are TRBV7-9 and TRBJ2-5, with 11 bases identical to TRBD2. CDR1 SEHNR and CDR2 FQNEAQ come from the germline V gene (reference sequence). This CDR3 has 15 residues. V lost 5 bases, J lost 2 bases, and 4 bases stayed unmatched. In nucleotides, the CDR3 is TGTGCCAGCAGCCGGACTAGCGGGCCGCAAGAGACCCAGTACTTC. This sequence encodes CASSRTSGPQETQYF.

This clone appeared a few times. The CDR3 DNA reads as TGTGCCAGCTCACCCCCAGAGTCCCAAGAGACCCAGTACTTC. This codes for CASSPPESQETQYF. This chain connects TRBV18 to TRBJ2-5; D not certain. The germline V gene has CDR1 KGHSH and CDR2 LQKENI. The ends were cut back, 3 bases at V and 1 base at J, with 9 bases in the middle. This CDR3 spans 14 amino acids.

This clone was seen a single time. V and J are TRBV6-1 and TRBJ1-4, with D maybe TRBD1 (6 bases). This CDR3 contains 12 residues. CDR1 is MNHNS, CDR2 SASEGT, per germline. V was pared by 11 bases and J by 4 bases, with 11 bases between. CDR3 amino acids: CAGSGDNEKLFF. CDR3 bases: TGTGCCGGCTCAGGGGATAATGAAAAACTGTTTTTT.

The rearrangement joins TRBV6-1 to TRBJ2-3; 9 bases fit TRBD2. Losses at the gene ends were 2 bases for V and 1 base for J; bases not matched to a gene: 4. Germline V gene data show CDR1 as MNHNS and CDR2 as SASEGT. This CDR3 spans 16 amino acids. The CDR3 protein is CASSERTSVGTDTQYF. In DNA, the CDR3 is TGTGCCAGCAGTGAAAGGACTAGCGTCGGCACAGATACGCAGTATTTT.

The CDR3: CASSLDAEQFF. DNA of the CDR3: TGCGCCAGCAGCTTGGATGCTGAGCAGTTCTTC. The chain joins TRBV5-1 to TRBJ2-1; D call uncertain. V gave up 0 bases and J gave up 9 bases, with 4 bases separating them. CDR1 and CDR2 from the germline V gene are SGHRS and YFSETQ. The CDR3 has 11 amino acids.

The V call is TRBV21-1, the J call TRBJ1-1; the table's D call, TRBD1, was not checked against the DNA. TRBV21-1 counts as a pseudogene. The CDR3 consists of 15 residues. This CDR3 reads CASSLQDRGGTEAFF. The CDR3 coding sequence is TGTGCCAGCAGCCTCCAGGACAGGGGTGGCACTGAAGCTTTCTTT.

The chain couples TRBV5-6 to TRBJ2-1, with 7 bases matching TRBD2. This CDR3 contains 16 residues. The V gene's germline CDR1 is SGHDT and CDR2 YYEEEE. V lost 3 bases to trimming and J lost 7 bases; unmatched junction nucleotides: 13. The CDR3 here is CASSWRLAAPGNEQFF. CDR3 coding DNA: TGTGCCAGCAGCTGGCGGCTAGCGGCCCCCGGGAATGAGCAGTTCTTC.

This sequence joins TRBV19 and TRBJ1-1, with TRBD1 matching over 8 bases. V gave up 7 bases and J gave up 6 bases; unmatched junction bases: 7. Germline assignment: CDR1 LNHDA and CDR2 SQIVND (reference sequence). The length of the CDR3 is 13 residues. This CDR3 is CASKGQGRPEAFF. The DNA for the CDR3 is TGTGCCAGTAAAGGACAGGGTCGTCCTGAAGCTTTCTTT.

The count of this clone is one. The chain recombines TRBV5-1 with TRBJ2-7; TRBD1 aligns across 8 bases. J gave up 7 bases and V 5 bases, and 11 bases lay outside the gene matches. Germline CDR1 reads SGHRS; CDR2 reads YFSETQ. This CDR3 is built from 14 residues. The CDR3 DNA reads TGCGCCAGCAGTTCCGGACAGGGAACAGGGGAGCAGTACTTC. Residues: CASSSGQGTGEQYF.

This chain uses TRBV5-4 with TRBJ2-5; possibly TRBD2 for D (5 bases). Trimming took off 3 bases at V and 2 bases at J, with 11 bases between the two ends. The CDR3 length is 14 residues. CDR1 and CDR2 from the germline V gene are SGHNT and YYREEE (reference sequence). Here the CDR3 reads CASSSVGGQETQYF. Written as DNA, the CDR3 is TGTGCCAGCAGCTCCGTTGGCGGGCAAGAGACCCAGTACTTC.

As for this clone: One junction end disagrees with the germline gene, perhaps due to a read error. This chain links TRBV5-4 with TRBJ2-3; TRBD2 agrees at 15 bases. Per germline, CDR1 SGHNT and CDR2 YYREEE (reference sequence). The CDR3 contains 16 residues. The CDR3 DNA reads as TGTGCCAGCAGTTTGGGACTAGCGGGAGGTTCAGATACGCAGTATTTT. Translation: CASSLGLAGGSDTQYF.

The V and J genes are TRBV6-6 and TRBJ2-7; D unclear. The CDR3 has 13 amino acids. Germline V CDR1 and CDR2: MNHNY, SVGAGI (reference sequence). V was trimmed by 8 bases and J by 0 bases, leaving 11 bases between them. DNA for the CDR3: TGTGCCAGCGGGGATGGCCACTCCTACGAGCAGTACTTC. Its translation is CASGDGHSYEQYF.

This sequence joins TRBV19 and TRBJ2-6; D might be TRBD2 (5 bases). This CDR3 is built from 14 residues. From germline, CDR1 is LNHDA and CDR2 SQIVND (reference sequence). Trimming took 7 bases from V and 2 from J, leaving 9 bases between them. Written as DNA, the CDR3 is TGTGCCAGTAAGGAGAGGGCTGGGGCCAACGTCCTGACTTTC. It encodes CASKERAGANVLTF.

V and J are TRBV19 and TRBJ2-6; 12 bases are shared with TRBD1. In germline, CDR1 is LNHDA, CDR2 SQIVND (reference sequence). The CDR3 is 19 amino acids. Trimming at V came to 3 bases and at J to 2 bases, leaving 8 bases not matched to a gene. CDR3 region: CASSIRTGQGATGANVLTF. CDR3 nucleotides: TGTGCCAGTAGTATTCGGACGGGACAGGGGGCGACTGGGGCCAACGTCCTGACTTTC.

V gene TRBV18 combines with J gene TRBJ2-7; the D is unclear. V was pared by 3 bases and J by 6 bases, with 15 bases between. Germline CDR1 is KGHSH and CDR2 is LQKENI. This CDR3 is built from 14 residues. For the CDR3, the DNA is TGTGCCAGCTCACCCAACGAAAACAGTCCCGAGCAGTACTTC. This encodes CASSPNENSPEQYF.

This chain uses TRBV13 with TRBJ2-7, with D perhaps given as TRBD1 or TRBD2 (5 bases each). Germline CDR1 reads PRHDT; CDR2 reads FYEKMQ (reference sequence). The CDR3 extends over 13 amino acids. Trimming pared 1 base from V and 7 bases from J, leaving 11 bases between. The CDR3 DNA is TGTGCCAGCAGCTTAGCCGGGGCGGCAGAGCAGTACTTC. Amino acids: CASSLAGAAEQYF.

V gene TRBV7-6 combines with J gene TRBJ2-7; 8 positions match TRBD2. The CDR3 is 16 amino acids. Trimming at V came to 0 bases and at J to 6 bases, leaving 10 bases not matched to a gene. In germline, CDR1 is SGHVS, CDR2 FNYEAQ. The CDR3 DNA follows: TGTGCCAGCAGCTTAGCTAGCGGGAATACCCGCTCCGAGCAGTACTTC. Protein: CASSLASGNTRSEQYF.

CDR3 amino acids: CASSYQLAGGYNEQFF. In DNA, the CDR3 is TGTGCCAGCAGTTACCAACTAGCGGGAGGGTACAATGAGCAGTTCTTC. This chain connects TRBV6-5 to TRBJ2-1; 13 bases map to TRBD2. This CDR3 has 16 amino acids. CDR1 and CDR2 from the germline V gene are MNHEY and SVGAGI. V was pared by 2 bases and J by 4 bases, with 2 bases of the junction left unmatched.